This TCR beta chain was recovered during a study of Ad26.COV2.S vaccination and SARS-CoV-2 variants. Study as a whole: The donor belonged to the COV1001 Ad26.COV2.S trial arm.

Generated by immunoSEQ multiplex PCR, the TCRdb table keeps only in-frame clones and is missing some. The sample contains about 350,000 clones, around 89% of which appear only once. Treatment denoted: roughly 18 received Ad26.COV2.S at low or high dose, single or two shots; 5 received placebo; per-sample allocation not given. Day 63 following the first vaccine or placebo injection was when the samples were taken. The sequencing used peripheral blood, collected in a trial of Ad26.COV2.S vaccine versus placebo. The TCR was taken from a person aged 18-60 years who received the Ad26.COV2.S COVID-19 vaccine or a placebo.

CDR3 sequence: CASDRRNTGELFF. CDR3 sequence (DNA): TGTGCCAGCGACAGGAGGAACACCGGGGAGCTGTTTTTT. This chain uses TRBV19 with TRBJ2-2; TRBD1 is a possible D gene (6 bases). V was clipped by 9 bases and J by 1 base, with 9 bases between them. CDR1 is LNHDA and CDR2 is SQIVND in the germline V gene (reference sequence). The CDR3 runs 13 residues. Full variable domain (missing parts from reference TRBV19 and TRBJ2-2): DGGITQSPKYLFRKEGQNVTLSCEQNLNHDAMYWYRQDPGQGLRLIYYSQIVNDFQKGDIAEGYSVSREKKESFPLTVTSAQKNPTAFYLCASDRRNTGELFFGEGSRLTVL.